The 3 T cell receptor beta chains in this list originate from one sample, sequenced in a study of blood T cells in healthy people across ages. A second about 6 to 12 cycle PCR used barcoded and J-beta primers. Via MiXCR, TCRdb re-called the 5' RACE reads, giving one row per CDR3 protein. Of some 900,000 distinct CDR3 sequences listed, about 48% are singletons. The source material was blood. Receptors were obtained from a man aged 30 to 45 in good health.

J is TRBJ2-2 and V is TRBV28; the D is unclear. This CDR3 contains 13 residues. Trimming took off 5 bases at V and 4 bases at J, with 8 bases between the two ends. Germline CDR1 reads MDHEN; CDR2 reads SYDVKM. The DNA of the CDR3 is TGTGCCAGCAGTAAGGGCCCCACCGGGGAGCTGTTTTTT. Translation gives CASSKGPTGELFF.

This clonotype appeared a few times. The chain employs TRBV20-1 and TRBJ2-1; 7 nucleotides line up with TRBD2. Losses at the gene ends were 1 base for V and 5 bases for J; bases not matched to a gene: 8. The CDR3 length is 15 residues. The germline V gene encodes CDR1 DFQATT and CDR2 SNEGSKA (reference sequence). Here the CDR3 DNA reads TGCAGTGCTAGAGGCAAGCGGGGAGCTGACAATGAGCAGTTCTTC. Protein sequence: CSARGKRGADNEQFF.

This clonotype was detected a few times. The chain couples TRBV27 to TRBJ1-2, with 7 bases lining up with TRBD1. This CDR3 spans 16 amino acids. The V segment lost 5 bases and the J segment 6 bases; nucleotides outside the gene matches: 15. CDR1 MNHEY and CDR2 SMNVEV come from the germline V gene (reference sequence). The DNA of the CDR3 is TGTGCCAGCAGTGCCTTCCCAGGGGGTGAGATCCATGGCTACACCTTC. This encodes CASSAFPGGEIHGYTF.